Given below is one T cell receptor beta chain in context. This record belongs to a study of patients and donors after allogeneic stem cell transplantation. TCRdb processed the RT-PCR reads anew with MiXCR; each CDR3 protein has one entry. This sample has hundreds of thousands of distinct CDR3 sequences, with roughly 16% found just once. Germline CDR1 reads SGHTA; CDR2 reads FQGTGA. V dropped 5 bases and J dropped 7; count of bases not matched to a gene: 10. There are 14 residues in the CDR3. Material for sequencing was blood, either unsorted or a sorted T cell fraction (not recorded which). The genes are TRBV7-3 and TRBJ1-1; the match to TRBD1 covers 7 bases. This clonotype was obtained from a human donor who was either an allogeneic HSCT recipient or a stem cell or donor lymphocyte infusion donor (not recorded which). It is not recorded whose cells these are; they may come from a transplant donor. The DNA for the CDR3 is TGTGCCAGCAGCCTAAGACGGACAGGTAGTGAAGCTTTCTTT. This codes for CASSLRRTGSEAFF.